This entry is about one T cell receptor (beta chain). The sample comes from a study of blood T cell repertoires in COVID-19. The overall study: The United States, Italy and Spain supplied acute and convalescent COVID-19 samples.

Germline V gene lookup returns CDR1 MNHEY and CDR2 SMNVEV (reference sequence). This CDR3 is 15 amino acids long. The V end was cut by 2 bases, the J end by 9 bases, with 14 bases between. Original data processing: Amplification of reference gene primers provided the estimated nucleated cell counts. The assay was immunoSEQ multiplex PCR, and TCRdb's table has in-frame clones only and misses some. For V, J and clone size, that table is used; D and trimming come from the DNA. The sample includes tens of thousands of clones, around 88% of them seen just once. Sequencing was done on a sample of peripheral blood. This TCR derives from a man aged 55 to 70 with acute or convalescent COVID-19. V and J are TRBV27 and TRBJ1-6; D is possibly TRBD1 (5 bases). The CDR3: CASSLAGTEGSPLHF. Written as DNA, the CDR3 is TGTGCCAGCAGTTTAGCAGGGACTGAAGGTTCACCCCTCCACTTT.